Listed below are T cell receptor beta chains from one sample, sequenced in a study of shared clonotypes between healthy human individuals. Method: immunoSEQ multiplex PCR; TCRdb's copy keeps in-frame clones and lacks some. The sample lists about 2.2 million clones, approximately 94% occurring once. The sequenced sample consisted of naive CD8+ T cells from PBMCs. The source is a man younger than 35 in good health. Some clones in this sample may be carry-over from other donors' samples. Each CDR3 is given with its conserved first and last residue. The order of the fields is J gene, V gene, clone size, CDR3 protein. Only some rows state a clone size, as once, few, many or a class for expanded clones.

TRBJ1-5 | TRBV4-1 | few | CASSQGKGADSNQPQHF
TRBJ2-1 | TRBV5-6 | - | CASSLLVSSYNEQFF
TRBJ1-1 | TRBV19 | - | CASSNTGLVNTEAFF
TRBJ2-2 | TRBV27 | - | CASSLSFPDLRDTGELFF
TRBJ2-1 | TRBV2 | - | CASSEGQYNEQFF
TRBJ2-7 | TRBV6-5 | - | CASSPSGGEQYF
TRBJ2-7 | TRBV6-5 | - | CASSYSQGAYEQYF
TRBJ2-7 | TRBV15 | - | CATSRGGGASYEQYF
TRBJ1-1 | TRBV28 | - | CASDSYTEAFF
TRBJ2-7 | TRBV5-6 | - | CASRPRTGGPYEQYF
TRBJ1-1 | TRBV7-8 | - | CASSFGTGRTEAFF
TRBJ2-1 | TRBV18 | - | CASSPPRDGYNEQFF
TRBJ1-1 | TRBV19 | few | CASSVDLGTEAFF
TRBJ2-7 | TRBV19 | - | CASSPGERTSYEQYF
TRBJ1-1 | TRBV4-1 | - | CASSQADGQTEAFF
TRBJ1-3 | TRBV19 | - | CASSIDGDSGNTIYF
TRBJ2-7 | TRBV27 | - | CASRAGSAGRVYEQYF
TRBJ2-5 | TRBV4-1 | once | CASSQDLAGVPETQYF
TRBJ2-2 | TRBV27 | - | CASSPLLAGVTGELFF
TRBJ2-1 | TRBV4-1 | - | CASGFGTGGYEQFF
TRBJ1-2 | TRBV29-1 | - | CSVEVHRGHGYTF
TRBJ1-2 | TRBV7-8 | - | CASSLAVRPNYGYTF
TRBJ2-2 | TRBV5-1 | - | CASSEQGQTNTGELFF
TRBJ2-3 | TRBV11-2 | - | CASSLDMAGTSTDTQYF
TRBJ1-3 | TRBV5-1 | - | CASSFSWGKGNTIYF
TRBJ2-4 | TRBV6-1 | - | CASSTHLAKNIQYF
TRBJ2-7 | TRBV7-8 | - | CASSSDPQRAYEQYF
TRBJ2-2 | TRBV19 | - | CASSIYRSNTGELFF
TRBJ2-2 | TRBV7-8 | - | CASSLTLRGGSGELFF
TRBJ2-1 | TRBV7-2 | - | CASRRGAGGSWDEQFF
TRBJ2-7 | TRBV19 | - | CASSIGPTEWGYEQYF
TRBJ2-5 | TRBV7-8 | once | CASSPTGTGLRTQYF
TRBJ1-3 | TRBV2 | - | CASRFRVFGNTIYF
TRBJ2-4 | TRBV7-9 | - | CATSGTGRAKNIQYF
TRBJ2-7 | TRBV9 | - | CASSSSGSSYEQYF